This T cell receptor beta chain comes out of a study of blood T cell repertoires in COVID-19. Study-wide context: Specimens from acute and convalescent COVID-19 originated in the United States, Italy and Spain. The analysed material was cDNA or gDNA that came from T cells, B-cell-depleted T cells, or PBMCs.

In the original analysis: For nucleated cells, counts were estimated from reference gene primer amplification. TCRdb keeps only in-frame clones here, not all; method: immunoSEQ multiplex PCR. V, J and clone size reflect that table, while D and trimming were determined from the DNA. The sample records about 370,000 clones, more than 80% being singletons. Enrolment of Seattle patients took place during active infection, and they were followed longitudinally. Germline values: CDR1 SGHRS, CDR2 YFSETQ. The CDR3 is 14 amino acids. Unmatched junction bases numbered 7, after V lost 4 bases and J lost 6 bases.

This clonotype was sampled from a woman in her 30s with COVID-19, enrolled during active disease. Sequencing input: peripheral blood. This chain links TRBV5-1 with TRBJ1-2; the match to TRBD1 covers 9 bases. The CDR3 loop is CASSRLGQGDGYTF. The CDR3 bases are TGCGCCAGCAGCCGACTGGGACAGGGAGATGGCTACACCTTC.